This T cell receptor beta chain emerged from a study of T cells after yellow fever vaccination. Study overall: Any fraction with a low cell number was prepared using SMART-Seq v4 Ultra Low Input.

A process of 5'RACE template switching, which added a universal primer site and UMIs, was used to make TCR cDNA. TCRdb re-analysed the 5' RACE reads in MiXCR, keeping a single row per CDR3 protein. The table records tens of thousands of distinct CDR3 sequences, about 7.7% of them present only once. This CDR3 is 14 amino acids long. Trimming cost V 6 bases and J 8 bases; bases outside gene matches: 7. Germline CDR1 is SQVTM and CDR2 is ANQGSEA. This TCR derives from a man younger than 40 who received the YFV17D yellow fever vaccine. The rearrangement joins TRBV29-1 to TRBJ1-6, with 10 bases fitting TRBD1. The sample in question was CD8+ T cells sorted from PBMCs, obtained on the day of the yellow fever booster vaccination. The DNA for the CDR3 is TGCAGCGTCGTGTTGGGGACAGGGGATTCACCCCTCCACTTT. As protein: CSVVLGTGDSPLHF.